This T cell receptor (beta chain) emerged from a study of blood T cell repertoires in COVID-19. Overall study: Specimens from acute and convalescent COVID-19 originated in the United States, Italy and Spain. T cells, B-cell-depleted T cells, or PBMCs supplied cDNA or gDNA.

CDR3 length: 15 amino acids. Trimming removed 3 bases from V and 4 bases from J, with 15 bases in between. CDR1 and CDR2 from the germline V gene are MDHEN and SYDVKM. In the original workflow: The authors estimated nucleated cell counts from reference gene primer amplification. TCRdb's table, derived via immunoSEQ multiplex PCR, lists solely in-frame clones and lacks some. V, J and clone size derive from that table, while D and trimming were established from the DNA sequence. The data hold about 300,000 clones, with about 83% observed a single time. This clonotype was obtained from a woman in her forties or fifties with acute or convalescent COVID-19. Sequenced material: peripheral blood. The rearrangement uses TRBV28 and TRBJ1-1; D may be TRBD1 (6 bases). In DNA, the CDR3 is TGTGCCAGCAGTTTCGCGGGGGCCGGGGGCACTGAAGCTTTCTTT. As protein: CASSFAGAGGTEAFF. Full variable domain (outside the CDR3, taken from reference TRBV28 and TRBJ1-1): DVKVTQSSRYLVKRTGEKVFLECVQDMDHENMFWYRQDPGLGLRLIYFSYDVKMKEKGDIPEGYSVSREKKERFSLILESASTNQTSMYLCASSFAGAGGTEAFFGQGTRLTVV.